Shown below are 15 T cell receptor beta chains from a single sample sequenced in a study of Ad26.COV2.S vaccination and SARS-CoV-2 variants. Sequencing was performed with immunoSEQ multiplex PCR; in TCRdb, only in-frame clones are kept and a portion is missing. The table shows hundreds of thousands of clones, with more than 85% occurring only once. The treatment was: some 19 received Ad26.COV2.S at low or high dose, single or two shots; 5 received placebo; per-sample allocation not given. Repertoires come from day 63 after the first vaccine or placebo injection. The sample in question was peripheral blood, obtained in a trial of Ad26.COV2.S vaccine versus placebo. Receptor source: a person aged 18-60 years who received the Ad26.COV2.S COVID-19 vaccine or a placebo.

The chain uses TRBV27 and TRBJ2-7; D perhaps matches TRBD2 (5 bases). The CDR3 runs 14 residues. V was clipped by 3 bases and J by 0 bases, with 9 bases between them. Germline loops: CDR1 MNHEY, CDR2 SMNVEV (reference sequence). This CDR3 is CASSFSSDSYEQYF. CDR3 DNA: TGTGCCAGCAGTTTTAGTAGCGACTCCTACGAGCAGTACTTC.

This CDR3 reads CASSTGMRSPGELFF. DNA for the CDR3: TGTGCCAGCAGTACGGGGATGAGATCACCCGGGGAGCTGTTTTTT. The chain carries TRBV25-1 and TRBJ2-2, with D possibly TRBD2 on 5 matching bases. With 5 bases removed from V and 6 bases from J, the gap between germline ends came to 16 bases. Looked up from germline, CDR1 is MGHDK and CDR2 is SYGVNS. The CDR3 length is 15 residues.

J is TRBJ1-5 and V is TRBV2; D is uncertain. The V and J ends lost 3 bases and 0 bases respectively, with 9 bases between them. This CDR3 comprises 15 residues. Germline V lookup: CDR1 SNHLY, CDR2 FYNNEI. The CDR3 DNA reads as TGTGCCAGCAGTGATCCGGTTAATAGCAATCAGCCCCAGCATTTT. This encodes CASSDPVNSNQPQHF.

The rearrangement joins TRBV19 to TRBJ1-1; 8 positions match TRBD1. Per germline, CDR1 LNHDA and CDR2 SQIVND (reference sequence). The CDR3 is 14 residues long. V shed 5 bases, J shed 1 base, and the junction held 3 bases outside the gene matches. CDR3 in amino acids: CASSPGQGNTEAFF. Written as DNA, the CDR3 is TGTGCCAGTAGTCCCGGACAGGGGAACACTGAAGCTTTCTTT.

V usage is TRBV6-5 and J usage is TRBJ1-1; D ambiguous. This CDR3 comprises 15 residues. V was clipped by 2 bases and J by 2 bases, with 12 bases between them. The V gene's germline CDR1 is MNHEY and CDR2 SVGAGI. In DNA, the CDR3 is TGTGCCAGCAGTTACGGGCCAGGAGGTAACACTGAAGCTTTCTTT. This encodes CASSYGPGGNTEAFF.

The rearrangement links TRBV2 to TRBJ2-7; 8 bases match TRBD1. The V and J ends lost 10 bases and 0 bases, in that order; junction bases with no gene match: 11. Germline V gene data show CDR1 as SNHLY and CDR2 as FYNNEI. The CDR3 contains 15 residues. The CDR3 loop is CAITGTGLFSYEQYF. The DNA of the CDR3 is TGTGCCATAACCGGGACAGGACTTTTCTCCTACGAGCAGTACTTC.

This chain uses TRBV18 with TRBJ1-5, with D possibly matching TRBD1 (6 bases). From germline, CDR1 is KGHSH and CDR2 LQKENI. The CDR3 has 14 amino acids. With 2 bases removed from V and 4 bases from J, the gap between germline ends came to 9 bases. The CDR3 reads CASSPGTSNQPQHF. CDR3 DNA: TGTGCCAGCTCACCAGGGACATCGAATCAGCCCCAGCATTTT.

This clone appeared once. CDR3 amino acids: CASSFGTGGRGTEAFF. The DNA for the CDR3 is TGTGCCAGCAGCTTCGGGACAGGGGGCCGGGGCACTGAAGCTTTCTTT. This chain links TRBV11-2 with TRBJ1-1; 12 bases line up with TRBD1. J was trimmed by 4 bases and V by 3 bases; bases with no gene match: 6. Germline lookup yields CDR1 SGHAT and CDR2 FQNNGV. The CDR3 has 16 amino acids.

The V call is TRBV7-3, the J call TRBJ2-3; no definite D call. The CDR3 is 13 residues long. Trimming left V 3 bases short and J 1 base short, with 5 bases between. The germline CDR1 and CDR2 sequences are SGHTA and FQGTGA. CDR3: CASSFSGTDTQYF. The DNA for the CDR3 is TGTGCCAGCAGCTTTTCGGGCACAGATACGCAGTATTTT.

The rearrangement uses TRBV5-1 and TRBJ2-1; 8 bases are a match to TRBD1. Germline CDR1 SGHRS, CDR2 YFSETQ. Trimming at V came to 0 bases and at J to 9 bases, leaving 5 bases not matched to a gene. This CDR3 is built from 14 residues. The CDR3 is CASSLGQGAGEQFF. Here the CDR3 DNA reads TGCGCCAGCAGCTTGGGGCAGGGGGCGGGTGAGCAGTTCTTC.

The chain links TRBV25-1 to TRBJ2-7; the match to TRBD2 covers 11 bases. Germline CDR1 is MGHDK and CDR2 is SYGVNS. The CDR3 covers 16 residues. After removal of 3 bases from V and 2 bases from J, the junction contained 6 bases not matched to a gene. CDR3 coding DNA: TGTGCCAGCAGTGACCCTAGCGGGGGGACAGCCTACGAGCAGTACTTC. Residues: CASSDPSGGTAYEQYF.

This clone was counted a single time. The J gene is TRBJ1-4, the V gene TRBV7-9; D unresolved. The CDR3 is 16 amino acids. Trimming cost V 4 bases and J 2 bases, with 14 bases left between them. Per the germline V gene, CDR1 is SEHNR and CDR2 is FQNEAQ (reference sequence). CDR3 amino acids: CASSSTRVETNEKLFF. The DNA for the CDR3 is TGTGCCAGCAGCTCCACCCGCGTCGAGACTAATGAAAAACTGTTTTTT.

V usage is TRBV5-4 and J usage is TRBJ2-5; TRBD2 agrees at 8 bases. CDR3 size: 15 residues. Germline V gene sequence: CDR1 SGHNT, CDR2 YYREEE (reference sequence). Trimming took 4 bases from V and 5 from J; bases not matched to a gene: 10. CDR3 nucleotides: TGTGCCAGCAGCCTCACGGGGCGGGAGGACGAGACCCAGTACTTC. This gives the protein CASSLTGREDETQYF.

The chain combines TRBV3-1 (or the pseudogene TRBV3-2) with TRBJ2-3; a possible D gene is TRBD1 (6 bases). The germline gives CDR1 LGHDT, CDR2 YNNKEL (reference sequence). Trimming stripped 3 bases from V and 2 bases from J, with 15 bases between. CDR3 length: 16 amino acids. The CDR3 here is CASSQEVQGFTDTQYF. DNA for the CDR3: TGTGCCAGCAGCCAGGAAGTACAGGGCTTCACAGATACGCAGTATTTT.

V gene TRBV5-1 combines with J gene TRBJ2-1; 7 positions match TRBD1. The CDR3 is made up of 16 amino acids. Per the germline V gene, CDR1 is SGHRS and CDR2 is YFSETQ. V lost 0 bases, J lost 3 bases, and 6 bases stayed unmatched. The CDR3 DNA reads TGCGCCAGCAGCTTGGTAGGGACAGCAAACTACAATGAGCAGTTCTTC. Translating gives CASSLVGTANYNEQFF. Variable domain in full (rest from reference TRBV5-1 and TRBJ2-1): KAGVTQTPRYLIKTRGQQVTLSCSPISGHRSVSWYQQTPGQGLQFLFEYFSETQRNKGNFPGRFSGRQFSNSRSEMNVSTLELGDSALYLCASSLVGTANYNEQFFGPGTRLTVL.